The 11 T cell receptor beta chains below come from one sample, sequenced in a study of shared clonotypes between healthy human individuals. Generated by immunoSEQ multiplex PCR, the TCRdb table keeps only in-frame clones and is missing some. The data show about 2.1 million clones, with around 93% seen just once and around 1.7% held by the top ten. Terminally differentiated effector memory CD45RA+ cells were left out of the naive CD8 fraction, which was CD45RO-negative and positively selected for CCR7. Sequencing was done on a sample of naive CD8+ T cells from PBMCs. The source of these receptors is a man in his late teens or twenties in good health. Some clones in this sample may be carry-over from other donors' samples.

The V gene is TRBV7-6, the J gene TRBJ2-5, with D maybe TRBD1 (5 bases). Trimming pared 2 bases from V and 1 base from J, leaving 14 bases between. Germline V gene lookup returns CDR1 SGHVS and CDR2 FNYEAQ. The length of the CDR3 is 16 residues. The CDR3 bases are TGTGCCAGCAGCTTATTAGGCAGGGCATCCCAAGAGACCCAGTACTTC. Protein product: CASSLLGRASQETQYF.

CDR3 nucleotides: TGTGCCAGCAGCTGGGGGCTTAATTCTGAAGCTTTCTTT. This sequence encodes CASSWGLNSEAFF. The rearrangement joins TRBV5-6 to TRBJ1-1, with a tentative D call TRBD1 (6 bases). V dropped 3 bases and J dropped 6 bases, with 12 bases sitting between them. Germline V gives CDR1 SGHDT, CDR2 YYEEEE. This CDR3 has 13 residues.

The gene calls are TRBV9 and TRBJ2-2; D possibly corresponds to TRBD1 (5 bases). This CDR3 is built from 13 residues. The germline V gene encodes CDR1 SGDLS and CDR2 YYNGEE. The V end was cut by 4 bases, the J end by 6 bases, with 10 bases between. The CDR3: CASSNRQPGELFF. The DNA for the CDR3 is TGTGCCAGCAGCAACAGACAGCCCGGGGAGCTGTTTTTT.

This clone was seen a single time. The chain combines TRBV27 with TRBJ2-1; D remains unclear. Germline V gene sequence: CDR1 MNHEY, CDR2 SMNVEV (reference sequence). V lost 8 bases and J 4 bases, leaving 18 bases between the germline ends. The CDR3 totals 15 residues. The CDR3 region has the DNA TGTGCCAGCGGATTTTTCTGGCAGGATTACAATGAGCAGTTCTTC. It specifies CASGFFWQDYNEQFF.

The chain carries TRBV27 and TRBJ2-1; D uncertain. Germline V gene lookup returns CDR1 MNHEY and CDR2 SMNVEV (reference sequence). With 2 bases removed from V and 9 bases from J, the gap between germline ends came to 20 bases. The CDR3 loop spans 16 amino acids. The CDR3 DNA follows: TGTGCCAGCAGTTTACAGGCCCTCGTCCGTGTTGGTGAGCAGTTCTTC. Its translation: CASSLQALVRVGEQFF.

This chain connects TRBV9 to TRBJ1-2, with a possible D match to TRBD1 (5 bases). Trimming pared 3 bases from V and 4 bases from J, leaving 25 bases between. This CDR3 is built from 18 residues. Looked up from germline, CDR1 is SGDLS and CDR2 is YYNGEE. This CDR3 reads CASSESPTEGRPLYGYTF. CDR3 nucleotides: TGTGCCAGCAGCGAGTCCCCGACTGAGGGGCGACCCCTCTATGGCTACACCTTC.

The rearrangement links TRBV15 to TRBJ2-4, with D tentatively TRBD1 (6 bases). This CDR3 has 16 amino acids. V lost 5 bases and J 9 bases, leaving 23 bases between the germline ends. CDR1 and CDR2 from the germline V gene are LNHNV and YYDKDF (reference sequence). The CDR3 region has the DNA TGTGCCACCAGCGTAGCGAACAGGGTCCTCCTCGGCATTCAGTACTTC. Residues: CATSVANRVLLGIQYF.

V usage is TRBV7-3 and J usage is TRBJ2-1; D not resolved. Germline-derived CDR1 and CDR2 are SGHTA and FQGTGA. Trimming removed 2 bases from V and 4 bases from J, with 15 bases in between. CDR3 length: 16 amino acids. The CDR3 DNA reads TGTGCCAGCAGCTTACCTACCGGGTCCCCGTACAATGAGCAGTTCTTC. Amino acid sequence: CASSLPTGSPYNEQFF.

This chain joins TRBV11-2 and TRBJ2-1; 8 bases are shared with TRBD1. CDR1 SGHAT and CDR2 FQNNGV come from the germline V gene. V was clipped by 5 bases and J by 4 bases; unmatched bases: 7. The CDR3 runs 15 residues. The CDR3 is CASSTRTGPYNEQFF. The CDR3 DNA follows: TGTGCCAGCAGCACCAGGACAGGGCCGTACAATGAGCAGTTCTTC.

The chain combines TRBV27 with TRBJ1-1; D may be TRBD1 (5 bases). The V gene lost 0 bases and the J gene lost 1 base, with 9 bases spanning the gap. The CDR3 consists of 15 residues. Germline values: CDR1 MNHEY, CDR2 SMNVEV (reference sequence). In DNA, the CDR3 is TGTGCCAGCAGTTTATCCGGGGCTCAGAACACTGAAGCTTTCTTT. This sequence encodes CASSLSGAQNTEAFF.

The J gene is TRBJ2-7, the V gene TRBV5-6, with TRBD1 matching 9 bases. This CDR3 region has 15 residues. Germline CDR1 and CDR2: SGHDT and YYEEEE. The J segment lost 3 bases and the V segment lost 0 bases, leaving 4 bases of the junction unmatched. The CDR3 sequence is CASSLGTGVGYEQYF. The CDR3 DNA sequence: TGTGCCAGCAGCTTGGGGACAGGGGTGGGCTACGAGCAGTACTTC.